A single sample is the source of the 14 T cell receptor beta chains below, sequenced in a study of regulatory T cells in long-lasting Graves disease. The time point here: newly diagnosed GD, antithyroid drugs for less than 3 months. The TCR library was prepared using RNA isolated from PBMCs. Arm-PCR of CDR3 regions and iRepertoire HTBI primers were the basis on which TCR beta libraries were built. A single record per CDR3 protein comes from TCRdb applying MiXCR to the multiplex PCR reads. Found here are about 620,000 distinct CDR3 sequences, 15% to 20% of them singletons; the top ten hold 18%. These data are also associated with another study on T cells in Graves' hyperthyroidism and ophthalmopathy.

The input for sequencing was peripheral blood mononuclear cells (PBMCs), taken at new diagnosis, from a patient treated with antithyroid drugs. The receptor source for this set is a woman under 40 with Graves disease.

V and J are TRBV13 and TRBJ2-7; a possible D gene is TRBD2 (6 bases). V lost 5 bases and J lost 1, with 15 bases in between. Germline V gene lookup returns CDR1 PRHDT and CDR2 FYEKMQ (reference sequence). This CDR3 comprises 15 residues. The CDR3: CASSALAMESYEQYF. CDR3 in DNA: TGTGCCAGCAGCGCCCTAGCGATGGAGTCCTACGAGCAGTACTTC.

This clonotype was seen repeatedly, ten times or more. V is TRBV6-5 and J is TRBJ2-2; D remains unclear. There are 17 residues in the CDR3. Looked up from germline, CDR1 is MNHEY and CDR2 is SVGAGI. V gave up 0 bases and J gave up 0 bases, with 11 bases separating them. The CDR3 DNA reads TGTGCCAGCAGTTACTCGATAGACGGGTCGAACACCGGGGAGCTGTTTTTT. This encodes CASSYSIDGSNTGELFF.

The chain is built from TRBV4-1 and TRBJ1-1; 9 nucleotides align to TRBD1. With V trimmed by 2 bases and J by 4 bases, 8 bases remained unmatched. Germline V gene sequence: CDR1 MGHRA, CDR2 YSYEKL. CDR3 length equals 16 residues. The CDR3 is CASSQQWTGAGTEAFF. In DNA form, the CDR3 reads TGCGCCAGCAGCCAACAATGGACAGGGGCGGGCACTGAAGCTTTCTTT.

This clonotype was picked up many times. This chain links TRBV12-3 or TRBV12-4 with TRBJ2-1; TRBD2 might be the D (6 bases). The CDR3 totals 13 residues. CDR3 region: CATRTTFNNEQFF. For the CDR3, the DNA is TGTGCGACGAGGACTACCTTCAACAATGAGCAGTTCTTC.

This clonotype was observed a handful of times. V usage is TRBV7-8 and J usage is TRBJ1-5; 10 bases match TRBD1. Germline V lookup: CDR1 SGHVS, CDR2 FQNEAQ. After removal of 3 bases from V and 1 base from J, the junction contained 3 bases not matched to a gene. The CDR3 sequence is 16 residues long. The CDR3 bases are TGTGCCAGCAGCTTTGGGGACAGGGGAAGCAATCAGCCCCAGCATTTT. It specifies CASSFGDRGSNQPQHF.

The rearrangement uses TRBV6-1 and TRBJ2-7; maybe TRBD1 (6 bases). From germline, CDR1 is MNHNS and CDR2 SASEGT. The CDR3 has 13 amino acids. V lost 10 bases, J lost 3 bases, and 16 bases lay in between. CDR3 nucleotide sequence: TGTGCCACGTCGCCCGGGACACACTACGAGCAGTACTTC. As protein: CATSPGTHYEQYF.

The chain uses TRBV20-1 and TRBJ2-6, with 8 nucleotides matching TRBD2. The CDR3 covers 18 residues. Germline V lookup: CDR1 DFQATT, CDR2 SNEGSKA (reference sequence). The ends lost 0 bases at V and 1 base at J; junction bases unmatched: 8. CDR3 residues: CSARDESSGFSGANVLTF. Written as DNA, the CDR3 is TGCAGTGCTAGAGATGAGTCTAGCGGGTTTTCTGGGGCCAACGTCCTGACTTTC.

This rearrangement joins TRBV5-6 to TRBJ2-5; 9 bases agree with TRBD1. CDR1 and CDR2 (germline): SGHDT, YYEEEE. The CDR3 is 15 amino acids. V shed 4 bases and J 4 bases; nucleotides not matched to a gene: 8. The CDR3 reads CASSRTGQGGETQYF. The CDR3 bases are TGTGCCAGCAGCAGAACGGGACAGGGAGGAGAGACCCAGTACTTC.

Notes on this clonotype: A much larger clone lies a single base off, so this may be a read error. This sequence joins TRBV30 and TRBJ1-1; 7 bases align to TRBD1. CDR1 is GTSNPN and CDR2 is SVGIG in the germline V gene (reference sequence). V dropped 4 bases and J dropped 0; count of bases not matched to a gene: 11. The CDR3 is made up of 16 amino acids. The CDR3 here is CAWNAGGTTMNTEAFF. DNA of the CDR3: TGTGCCTGGAATGCAGGGGGGACTACCATGAACACTGAAGCTTTCTTT.

The sample holds many counts of this clonotype. This chain connects TRBV7-9 to TRBJ2-7; TRBD2 agrees at 9 bases. The CDR3 loop spans 15 amino acids. Germline V gene lookup returns CDR1 SEHNR and CDR2 FQNEAQ (reference sequence). The J segment lost 7 bases and the V segment lost 1 base, leaving 8 bases of the junction unmatched. Written as DNA, the CDR3 is TGTGCCAGCAGCTTAGGGGCTAGCGGGGCTTATGAGCAGTACTTC. Translation: CASSLGASGAYEQYF.

The chain uses TRBV18 and TRBJ1-4; D gene unclear. Germline values: CDR1 KGHSH, CDR2 LQKENI. The CDR3 contains 14 residues. V shed 6 bases and J shed 4 bases, with 12 bases lying between them. This CDR3 reads CASSPRGFNEKLFF. The CDR3 DNA is TGTGCCAGCTCCCCGAGAGGGTTTAATGAAAAACTGTTTTTT.

Ten or more counts support this clonotype. V and J are TRBV28 and TRBJ2-7; the match to TRBD2 covers 11 bases. Germline lookup yields CDR1 MDHEN and CDR2 SYDVKM. This CDR3 has 15 amino acids. V lost 6 bases, J lost 1 base, and 5 bases stayed unmatched. As DNA, the CDR3 is TGTGCCAGCAGCCGGGGACTAGCGGATTCCTACGAGCAGTACTTC. Its translation is CASSRGLADSYEQYF.

CDR3 in DNA: TGTGCCATCAGTGAGGGGGGGGGACAGGTTGAAGCTTTCTTT. Its protein is CAISEGGGQVEAFF. This chain uses TRBV10-3 with TRBJ1-1, with 8 bases aligning to TRBD1. With V trimmed by 2 bases and J by 7 bases, 6 bases remained unmatched. The germline V gene encodes CDR1 ENHRY and CDR2 SYGVKD. The CDR3 length is 14 residues.

This clonotype was picked up many times. CDR3 loop: CASSEETGGFTYGYTF. CDR3 sequence (DNA): TGTGCCAGCAGTGAAGAGACAGGGGGATTTACCTATGGCTACACCTTC. The chain links TRBV6-1 to TRBJ1-2; 9 bases match TRBD1. This CDR3 has 16 amino acids. V trimming: 1 base; J trimming: 4 bases; junction bases outside the gene matches: 7. Germline V CDR1 and CDR2: MNHNS, SASEGT.